This entry features one TCR beta chain sequence. Antigen unknown. The CDR3 loop spans 12 amino acids. V was clipped by 10 bases and J by 2 bases, with 11 bases between them. CDR1 MNHNS and CDR2 SASEGT come from the germline V gene. Clones were sequenced by immunoSEQ multiplex PCR, and TCRdb holds only the in-frame ones, with some missing. The data show 77,000 or so clones, about 93% seen once. The data were obtained in a study of OX40 agonist ivuxolimab in advanced cancers. In the study overall: An agonistic anti-OX40 (CD134) antibody, ivuxolimab, was used to treat the patients. Partial responses were seen in three patients, one with hepatocellular carcinoma and two with cutaneous melanoma.

Study outcomes and limitations: Clonal expansion was seen in CD4+ and CD8+ blood T cells by week 6 at 0.1 to 3.0 mg/kg. Clonal expansion in partial responders at 0.1-3.0 mg/kg ranked among the lowest.

This sequence was found in an adult with an advanced solid tumor such as melanoma, head and neck, liver or kidney cancer. V is TRBV6-1 and J is TRBJ1-1; possible D gene TRBD1, 6 bases. Material: CD4+ or CD8+ T cells sorted from blood, obtained in a trial of the OX40 agonist ivuxolimab. DNA of the CDR3: TGTGCCACGAAGGGGGGAAACACTGAAGCTTTCTTT. Protein sequence: CATKGGNTEAFF.